This TCR beta chain was captured in a study of T cell responses to AZD1222 COVID-19 vaccine. Study-wide results and limits: Elevations in Spike-specific TCR breadth and depth followed administration of two AZD1222 doses.

Germline V gene lookup returns CDR1 SGHTA and CDR2 FQGNSA. The CDR3 length is 14 residues. Trimming removed 4 bases from V and 2 bases from J; junction bases left unmatched: 5. The method was immunoSEQ multiplex PCR; TCRdb's version includes in-frame clones alone and lacks a portion of them. The sample lists 70,000 to 90,000 clones; around 85% were seen once. Regarding this clone: Its matching antigen is unknown.

This clonotype was sampled from an adult who received the AZD1222 COVID-19 vaccine. The chain carries TRBV7-2 and TRBJ2-7, with 7 bases aligning to TRBD1. This material consisted of peripheral blood, taken 28 days after the second AZD1222 dose. In nucleotides, the CDR3 is TGTGCCAGCAGCTCCACAGGGGTCACCTACGAGCAGTACTTC. Protein product: CASSSTGVTYEQYF.